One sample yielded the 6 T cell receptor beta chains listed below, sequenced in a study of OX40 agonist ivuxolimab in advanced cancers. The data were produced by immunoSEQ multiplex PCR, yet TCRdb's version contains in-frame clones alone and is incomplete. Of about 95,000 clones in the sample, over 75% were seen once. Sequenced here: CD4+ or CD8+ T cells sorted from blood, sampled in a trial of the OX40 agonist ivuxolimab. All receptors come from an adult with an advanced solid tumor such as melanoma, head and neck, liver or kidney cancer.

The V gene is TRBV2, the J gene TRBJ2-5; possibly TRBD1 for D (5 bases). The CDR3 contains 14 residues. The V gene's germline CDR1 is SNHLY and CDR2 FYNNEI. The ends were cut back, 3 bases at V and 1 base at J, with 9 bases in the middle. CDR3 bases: TGTGCCAGCAGTGAGGGCAGGGTCCAAGAGACCCAGTACTTC. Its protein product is CASSEGRVQETQYF.

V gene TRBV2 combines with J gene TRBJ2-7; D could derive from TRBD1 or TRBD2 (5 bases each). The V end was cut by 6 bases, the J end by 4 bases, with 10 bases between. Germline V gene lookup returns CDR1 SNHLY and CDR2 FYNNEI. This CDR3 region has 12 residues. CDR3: CASSRDVYEQYF. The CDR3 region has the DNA TGTGCCAGCAGCCGGGACGTATACGAGCAGTACTTC.

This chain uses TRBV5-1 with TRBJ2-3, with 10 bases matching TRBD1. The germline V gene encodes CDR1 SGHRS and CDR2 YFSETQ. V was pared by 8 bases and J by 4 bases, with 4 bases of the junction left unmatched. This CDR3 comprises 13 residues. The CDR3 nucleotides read TGCGCCAGAACGGGACAGGGGTCAGATACGCAGTATTTT. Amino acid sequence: CARTGQGSDTQYF. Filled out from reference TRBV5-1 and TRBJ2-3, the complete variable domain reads KAGVTQTPRYLIKTRGQQVTLSCSPISGHRSVSWYQQTPGQGLQFLFEYFSETQRNKGNFPGRFSGRQFSNSRSEMNVSTLELGDSALYLCARTGQGSDTQYFGPGTRLTVL.

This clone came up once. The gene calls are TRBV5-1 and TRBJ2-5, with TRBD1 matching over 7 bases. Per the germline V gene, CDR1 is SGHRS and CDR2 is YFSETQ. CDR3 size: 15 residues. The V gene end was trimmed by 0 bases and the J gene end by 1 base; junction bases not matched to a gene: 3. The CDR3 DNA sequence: TGCGCCAGCAGCTTGGCCGGGACAGTCCAAGAGACCCAGTACTTC. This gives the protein CASSLAGTVQETQYF.

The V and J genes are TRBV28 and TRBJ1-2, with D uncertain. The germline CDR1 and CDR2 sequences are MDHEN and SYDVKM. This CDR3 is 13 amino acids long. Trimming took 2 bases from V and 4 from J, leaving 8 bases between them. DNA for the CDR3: TGTGCCAGCAGTTTACCCCTCTCCTATGGCTACACCTTC. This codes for CASSLPLSYGYTF.

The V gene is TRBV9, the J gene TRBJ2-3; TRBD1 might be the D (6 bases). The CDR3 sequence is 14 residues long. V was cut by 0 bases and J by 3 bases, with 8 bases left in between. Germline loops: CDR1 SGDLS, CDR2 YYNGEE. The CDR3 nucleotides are TGTGCCAGCAGCGTAGAACAGGGAACAGATACGCAGTATTTT. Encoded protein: CASSVEQGTDTQYF.